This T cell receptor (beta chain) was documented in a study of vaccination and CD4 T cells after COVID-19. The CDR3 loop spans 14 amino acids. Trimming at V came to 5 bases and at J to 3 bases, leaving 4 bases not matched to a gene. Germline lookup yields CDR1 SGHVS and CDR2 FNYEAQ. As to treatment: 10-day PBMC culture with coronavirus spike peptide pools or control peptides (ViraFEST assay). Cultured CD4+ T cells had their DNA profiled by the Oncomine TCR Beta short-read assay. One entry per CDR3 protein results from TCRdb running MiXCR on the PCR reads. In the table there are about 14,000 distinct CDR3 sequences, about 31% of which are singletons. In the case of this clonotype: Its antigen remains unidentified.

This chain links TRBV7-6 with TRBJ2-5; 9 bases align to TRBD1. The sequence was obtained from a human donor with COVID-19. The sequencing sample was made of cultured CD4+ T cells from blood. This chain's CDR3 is CASSLDRGKETQYF. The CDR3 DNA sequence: TGTGCCAGCAGCCTGGACAGGGGAAAAGAGACCCAGTACTTC.